This T cell receptor beta chain came from a study of radiotherapy plus CTLA-4 blockade in lung cancer. Germline values: CDR1 SGHTA, CDR2 FQGTGA. The CDR3 loop spans 16 amino acids. With V trimmed by 2 bases and J by 0 bases, 5 bases remained unmatched. Sequenced by immunoSEQ multiplex PCR; TCRdb stores in-frame clones only, minus some. The table includes 80,000 to 95,000 clones, roughly 80% detected once. The clonotype was recovered from a human donor with non-small cell lung cancer that progressed on radiotherapy plus ipilimumab. The chain employs TRBV7-3 and TRBJ2-3; TRBD2 aligns across 7 bases. Here the sequenced sample was peripheral blood, taken from a patient treated with radiotherapy plus ipilimumab. CDR3 amino acids: CASSLRPGGSTDTQYF. CDR3 sequence (DNA): TGTGCCAGCAGCTTACGTCCGGGAGGAAGCACAGATACGCAGTATTTT.